These 32 T cell receptor beta chains originate from one sample sequenced in a study of patients and donors after allogeneic stem cell transplantation. MiXCR, applied by TCRdb to the RT-PCR reads, yields one record per CDR3 protein. The sample shows about 76,000 distinct CDR3 sequences, about 30% of them seen only once. Sequencing used blood, either unsorted or a sorted T cell fraction (not recorded which). Receptors were obtained from a human donor who was either an allogeneic HSCT recipient or a stem cell or donor lymphocyte infusion donor (not recorded which). It is not recorded whose cells these are; they may come from a transplant donor.

V gene TRBV9 combines with J gene TRBJ2-7, with D perhaps being TRBD1 or TRBD2 (5 bases each). The CDR3 has 14 amino acids. Germline CDR1 reads SGDLS; CDR2 reads YYNGEE. V was shortened by 4 bases and J by 2 bases, with 13 bases between the two germline ends. In DNA form, the CDR3 reads TGTGCCAGCAGCCCTACCCTGGGACCCTACGAGCAGTACTTC. Its translation: CASSPTLGPYEQYF.

The rearrangement links TRBV2 to TRBJ1-2, with TRBD1 matching over 7 bases. The CDR3 consists of 15 residues. The junction had 7 bases not matched to a gene; V was cut back by 2 bases and J by 4 bases. Germline loops: CDR1 SNHLY, CDR2 FYNNEI. The CDR3 reads CASSELGTASYGYTF. In nucleotides, the CDR3 is TGTGCCAGCAGTGAATTGGGGACAGCCAGCTATGGCTACACCTTC.

This clonotype is judged medium-sized. The rearrangement links TRBV9 to TRBJ2-5, with D tentatively TRBD1 (6 bases). This CDR3 has 14 amino acids. Trimming removed 0 bases at V and 0 bases at J, with 6 bases between. The germline V gene encodes CDR1 SGDLS and CDR2 YYNGEE. This chain's CDR3 is CASSVDRDQETQYF. The CDR3 nucleotides read TGTGCCAGCAGCGTAGACAGGGACCAAGAGACCCAGTACTTC.

The chain employs TRBV2 and TRBJ2-4, with TRBD1 identical over 9 bases. The CDR3 consists of 15 residues. Germline loops: CDR1 SNHLY, CDR2 FYNNEI. Losses at the gene ends were 8 bases for V and 9 bases for J; bases not matched to a gene: 14. The CDR3 spells CASQAPGTGLGIQYF. In nucleotides, the CDR3 is TGTGCCAGCCAGGCCCCCGGGACAGGGTTGGGCATTCAGTACTTC. The whole variable domain, remainder taken from reference TRBV2 and TRBJ2-4, is EPEVTQTPSHQVTQMGQEVILRCVPISNHLYFYWYRQILGQKVEFLVSFYNNEISEKSEIFDDQFSVERPDGSNFTLKIRSTKLEDSAMYFCASQAPGTGLGIQYFGAGTRLSVL.

This clonotype turned up a few times. The J gene is TRBJ1-6, the V gene TRBV3-1, with D unresolved. The germline V and J ends were trimmed by 0 bases and 10 bases, with 13 bases remaining between them. CDR3 size: 15 residues. Germline V CDR1 and CDR2: LGHDT, YNNKEL (reference sequence). The CDR3 loop is CASSQDGGKGSPLHF. For the CDR3, the DNA is TGTGCCAGCAGCCAAGATGGAGGGAAGGGCTCACCCCTCCACTTT.

The chain carries TRBV28 and TRBJ2-3; perhaps TRBD1 as D (5 bases). This CDR3 comprises 12 residues. Germline lookup yields CDR1 MDHEN and CDR2 SYDVKM. V was pared by 5 bases and J by 4 bases, with 7 bases between. The DNA of the CDR3 is TGTGCCAGCAGTACAGGTGCAGATACGCAGTATTTT. This sequence encodes CASSTGADTQYF.

This clonotype showed up many times. V and J are TRBV5-6 and TRBJ1-2, with D uncertain. The CDR3 loop spans 14 amino acids. Germline V CDR1 and CDR2: SGHDT, YYEEEE. The V end lost 4 bases, the J end lost 0 bases, and 10 bases lay between the germline ends. CDR3 in amino acids: CASSPNGANYGYTF. The CDR3 bases are TGTGCCAGCAGCCCTAATGGAGCTAACTATGGCTACACCTTC.

This sequence joins TRBV7-9 and TRBJ2-1; 15 nucleotides align to TRBD2. The CDR3 loop spans 13 amino acids. With 3 bases clipped from V and 14 bases from J, the junction kept 2 bases outside the gene matches. The V gene's germline CDR1 is SEHNR and CDR2 FQNEAQ (reference sequence). The CDR3 loop is CASSLGLAGGKFF. CDR3 in DNA: TGTGCCAGCAGCTTGGGACTAGCGGGAGGAAAGTTCTTC.

This chain uses TRBV29-1 with TRBJ1-6; 7 bases fit TRBD1. The junction had 9 bases not matched to a gene; V was cut back by 4 bases and J by 9 bases. The germline gives CDR1 SQVTM, CDR2 ANQGSEA. The CDR3 extends over 14 amino acids. The CDR3 protein is CSVGLTGAGSPLHF. The CDR3 DNA follows: TGCAGCGTTGGCCTTACAGGGGCGGGTTCACCCCTCCACTTT.

This clonotype was detected a few times. The CDR3 region has the DNA TGCAGCGTTGCGCAACAGGTTAACTATGGCTACACCTTC. Translated, it gives CSVAQQVNYGYTF. This sequence joins TRBV29-1 and TRBJ1-2; perhaps TRBD1 as D (5 bases). Germline V gene sequence: CDR1 SQVTM, CDR2 ANQGSEA. The ends were cut back, 4 bases at V and 1 base at J, with 10 bases in the middle. The CDR3 is 13 residues long.

This CDR3 is CAISESSGSKGLADTQYF. DNA for the CDR3: TGTGCCATCAGTGAGTCCAGCGGGAGTAAGGGTTTGGCAGATACGCAGTATTTT. The J gene is TRBJ2-3, the V gene TRBV10-3; TRBD2 aligns across 8 bases. Germline V lookup: CDR1 ENHRY, CDR2 SYGVKD. This CDR3 contains 18 residues. V was clipped by 0 bases and J by 4 bases; unmatched bases: 12.

This CDR3 reads CASGLVRTQYF. CDR3 DNA: TGTGCTAGTGGTTTGGTCCGGACCCAGTACTTC. The V call is TRBV12-5, the J call TRBJ2-5; D unresolved. Trimming stripped 0 bases from V and 7 bases from J, with 3 bases between. This CDR3 is built from 11 residues. Germline CDR1 and CDR2: LGHNT and FRNRAP.

The chain links TRBV30 to TRBJ2-1; 13 bases match TRBD2. This CDR3 comprises 17 residues. V lost 3 bases to trimming and J lost 0 bases; unmatched junction nucleotides: 5. Per germline, CDR1 GTSNPN and CDR2 SVGIG (reference sequence). The CDR3 coding sequence is TGTGCCTGGAGCGGACTAGCGGGAGCCTCCTCCTACAATGAGCAGTTCTTC. Amino acids: CAWSGLAGASSYNEQFF.

The chain is built from TRBV7-6 and TRBJ2-5, with unresolved D. Deletions cut 8 bases from V and 0 bases from J, with 7 bases between. Germline CDR1 is SGHVS and CDR2 is FNYEAQ. This CDR3 spans 12 amino acids. The CDR3, as DNA: TGTGCCAGCGGCAGATACCAAGAGACCCAGTACTTC. This translates into CASGRYQETQYF.

This clonotype occurred once. V is TRBV6-2 or TRBV6-3 and J is TRBJ2-5; TRBD1 agrees at 8 bases. This CDR3 region has 15 residues. Germline loops: CDR1 MNHEY, CDR2 SVGEGT. V dropped 6 bases and J dropped 5; count of bases not matched to a gene: 11. The CDR3 region is CASRPGTGFEETQYF. The CDR3 DNA sequence: TGTGCCAGCAGACCTGGGACAGGTTTTGAGGAGACCCAGTACTTC.

The V gene is TRBV7-3, the J gene TRBJ2-1, with 10 bases that match TRBD1. Germline V gene lookup returns CDR1 SGHTA and CDR2 FQGTGA. This CDR3 is built from 15 residues. Germline trimming cut 0 bases from V and 8 bases from J; bases unmatched to any gene: 4. The CDR3 nucleotides read TGTGCCAGCAGCTTAACAGGACAGGGGGTTTATGAGCAGTTCTTC. It yields the protein CASSLTGQGVYEQFF.

This rearrangement joins TRBV5-1 to TRBJ2-2, with a weak D call TRBD1 (6 bases). Germline CDR1 SGHRS, CDR2 YFSETQ. The V gene lost 0 bases and the J gene lost 3 bases, with 9 bases spanning the gap. The CDR3 contains 15 residues. The CDR3 here is CASSLVGGDTGELFF. The CDR3 DNA follows: TGCGCCAGCAGCTTGGTTGGGGGCGACACCGGGGAGCTGTTTTTT.

The chain uses TRBV19 and TRBJ2-2; D gene uncertain. V lost 3 bases and J lost 6, with 2 bases in between. In germline, CDR1 is LNHDA, CDR2 SQIVND (reference sequence). This CDR3 contains 11 residues. As DNA, the CDR3 is TGTGCCAGTAGTATGGCCGGGGAGCTGTTTTTT. This gives the protein CASSMAGELFF.

The chain links TRBV15 to TRBJ1-3, with TRBD1 matching 9 bases. Germline CDR1 LNHNV, CDR2 YYDKDF (reference sequence). The CDR3 has 14 amino acids. J lost 8 bases, V lost 3 bases, and 5 bases had no gene match. The CDR3 protein is CATSRDRGWDTIYF. The CDR3 DNA reads as TGTGCCACCAGCAGGGACAGGGGTTGGGACACCATATATTTT.

This clonotype turned up a few times. The J gene is TRBJ2-3, the V gene TRBV20-1; D is uncertain. The germline V and J ends were trimmed by 0 bases and 2 bases, with 12 bases remaining between them. The CDR3 totals 15 residues. Germline V gives CDR1 DFQATT, CDR2 SNEGSKA (reference sequence). The CDR3 loop is CSARDSSGVTDTQYF. The CDR3 DNA follows: TGCAGTGCTAGAGATAGCTCGGGTGTCACAGATACGCAGTATTTT.

This sequence joins TRBV6-2 or TRBV6-3 and TRBJ2-6; D possibly matches TRBD1 or TRBD2 (5 bases each). The CDR3 extends over 17 amino acids. The germline V and J ends were trimmed by 2 bases and 5 bases, with 16 bases remaining between them. Germline V CDR1 and CDR2: MNHEY, SVGEGT. The CDR3 DNA reads TGTGCCAGCAGTTACGACAGAGCCCCCGGGAGGGCCAACGTCCTGACTTTC. This sequence encodes CASSYDRAPGRANVLTF.

There are a few counts of this clonotype. V is TRBV20-1 and J is TRBJ2-1, with D possibly being TRBD2 (6 bases). The CDR3 is made up of 12 amino acids. V shed 5 bases and J shed 8 bases, with 13 bases lying between them. CDR1 and CDR2 (germline): DFQATT, SNEGSKA (reference sequence). CDR3 nucleotides: TGCAGTGCTTCTCGGGGGAGTGATGAGCAGTTCTTC. Protein: CSASRGSDEQFF.

This clonotype occurred a few times. The rearrangement joins TRBV5-1 to TRBJ2-3; D remains unclear. Germline CDR1 SGHRS, CDR2 YFSETQ. The CDR3 has 15 amino acids. Trimming removed 0 bases at V and 0 bases at J, with 8 bases between. The CDR3 here is CASSLAVSSTDTQYF. CDR3 DNA sequence: TGCGCCAGCAGCTTGGCGGTCTCTAGCACAGATACGCAGTATTTT.

The CDR3 DNA reads TGCGCCAGCAGCTGGGGGCTGAACACCGGGGAGCTGTTTTTT. Translated, it gives CASSWGLNTGELFF. V and J are TRBV5-1 and TRBJ2-2, with D possibly matching TRBD1 (6 bases). The CDR3 runs 14 residues. Germline assignment: CDR1 SGHRS and CDR2 YFSETQ. The germline V and J ends were trimmed by 3 bases and 1 base, with 7 bases remaining between them.

This sequence joins TRBV7-8 and TRBJ1-1, with unresolved D. Trimming removed 7 bases at V and 3 bases at J, with 15 bases between. Germline values: CDR1 SGHVS, CDR2 FQNEAQ. This CDR3 has 14 amino acids. CDR3 nucleotide sequence: TGTGCCAGCATGGTAGGGCAGTCATACACTGAAGCTTTCTTT. Translation: CASMVGQSYTEAFF.

Many counts were recorded for this clonotype. The chain uses TRBV19 and TRBJ1-2; D is ambiguous. Per germline, CDR1 LNHDA and CDR2 SQIVND (reference sequence). The CDR3 has 14 amino acids. Between the trimmed V and J ends, which lost 6 bases and 8 bases, there was a span of 19 bases. CDR3 sequence (DNA): TGTGCCAGTAGCCACCCCGGGGAGCTGGAGGGCTACACCTTC. It is translated as CASSHPGELEGYTF.

The gene calls are TRBV20-1 and TRBJ1-1; D uncertain. V was clipped by 6 bases and J by 4 bases, with 15 bases between them. Germline assignment: CDR1 DFQATT and CDR2 SNEGSKA (reference sequence). The CDR3 contains 13 residues. CDR3 in amino acids: CSANHGVSTEAFF. The CDR3 DNA is TGCAGTGCCAATCATGGGGTCAGCACTGAAGCTTTCTTT.

There are a few counts of this clonotype. J is TRBJ2-7 and V is TRBV29-1; TRBD1 matches 9 bases. Unmatched junction bases numbered 6, after V lost 3 bases and J lost 3 bases. This CDR3 contains 14 residues. Germline CDR1 is SQVTM and CDR2 is ANQGSEA. Written as DNA, the CDR3 is TGCAGCGTTGATCAGTCGGGACAGGGCTACGAGCAGTACTTC. Encoded protein: CSVDQSGQGYEQYF.

The V gene is TRBV4-3, the J gene TRBJ2-7, with D perhaps TRBD1 (6 bases). The CDR3 sequence is 18 residues long. Germline V gene sequence: CDR1 LGHNA, CDR2 YSLEER. The V end lost 0 bases, the J end lost 2 bases, and 20 bases lay between the germline ends. The CDR3 here is CASSQEGPQLNRAYEQYF. The CDR3 nucleotides read TGCGCCAGCAGCCAAGAGGGGCCACAACTAAACAGGGCCTACGAGCAGTACTTC.

This clonotype was seen only a few times. The CDR3 DNA sequence: TGTGCCAGCAGCAAAGGGCGAATTACCTACAATGAGCAGTTCTTC. It yields the protein CASSKGRITYNEQFF. V gene TRBV21-1 combines with J gene TRBJ2-1. TRBV21-1 is shown as a pseudogene. This CDR3 is 15 amino acids long.

This clonotype was seen a few times. The chain employs TRBV29-1 and TRBJ1-1, with 8 bases fitting TRBD1. CDR1 SQVTM and CDR2 ANQGSEA come from the germline V gene. J was trimmed by 5 bases and V by 6 bases; bases with no gene match: 8. The CDR3 consists of 13 residues. For the CDR3, the DNA is TGCAGCGTCAGACAGGGGACGGGTACTGAAGCTTTCTTT. Translating gives CSVRQGTGTEAFF.

V and J are TRBV25-1 and TRBJ2-7; D call uncertain. The CDR3 has 14 amino acids. From germline, CDR1 is MGHDK and CDR2 SYGVNS. V was clipped by 5 bases and J by 1 base, with 12 bases between them. This CDR3 is CASSPKSHSYEQYF. In DNA, the CDR3 is TGTGCCAGCAGTCCCAAGAGTCATTCCTACGAGCAGTACTTC.